A selection of T cell receptor beta chains follows, all from one sample in a study of blood T cell repertoires in COVID-19. The repertoire was sequenced with immunoSEQ multiplex PCR; TCRdb's copy has only in-frame clones and lacks some. Among some 46,000 clones listed, 73% were seen once. Source material: peripheral blood. The receptors here all came from a man of 80 years or more with acute or convalescent COVID-19. The CDR3 runs from the conserved cysteine through the conserved F or W. Fields, in order: J gene, D gene, V gene, clone size, CDR3 DNA, CDR3 protein. The D gene is left open where the match is weak. A clone size is listed for some rows: how often the clone was seen (once, few, many), or a class if it is expanded.

j_gene: TRBJ2-7; d_gene: -; v_gene: TRBV6-2/TRBV6-3; abundance: -; CDR3nt: TGTGCCAGCAGTTACAAGCAGGGAGAGCAGTACTTC; CDR3aa: CASSYKQGEQYF
j_gene: TRBJ1-1; d_gene: TRBD1; v_gene: TRBV11-3; abundance: -; CDR3nt: TGTGCCAGCAGCTTAGGAGGGACAGAGAACACTGAAGCTTTCTTT; CDR3aa: CASSLGGTENTEAFF
j_gene: TRBJ2-1; d_gene: TRBD2; v_gene: TRBV5-1; abundance: -; CDR3nt: TGCGCCAGCAGCTCCCGCGCGGCTAGCGGGATAGTATATGAGCAGTTCTTC; CDR3aa: CASSSRAASGIVYEQFF
j_gene: TRBJ2-5; d_gene: TRBD2; v_gene: TRBV3-1/TRBV3-2; abundance: -; CDR3nt: TGTGCCAGCAGCCATTGGGGACTAGCGGGAAGAGAGACCCAGTACTTC; CDR3aa: CASSHWGLAGRETQYF
j_gene: TRBJ2-1; d_gene: TRBD2; v_gene: TRBV7-9; abundance: few; CDR3nt: TGTGCCAGCAGCTTAGCCCAGCGGGGGGATTACAATGAGCAGTTCTTC; CDR3aa: CASSLAQRGDYNEQFF
j_gene: TRBJ2-3; d_gene: -; v_gene: TRBV3-1/TRBV3-2; abundance: -; CDR3nt: TGTGCCAGCCGTCTCACGGGAGAGGTCACAGATACGCAGTATTTT; CDR3aa: CASRLTGEVTDTQYF
j_gene: TRBJ1-6; d_gene: -; v_gene: TRBV5-6; abundance: many; CDR3nt: TGTGCCAGCAGCCGCCGGGATTTGGGATCACCCCTCCACTTT; CDR3aa: CASSRRDLGSPLHF
j_gene: TRBJ2-3; d_gene: TRBD2; v_gene: TRBV19; abundance: few; CDR3nt: TGTGCCAGCCGTGTAGCGGGAGCCGATACGCAGTATTTT; CDR3aa: CASRVAGADTQYF
j_gene: TRBJ2-1; d_gene: TRBD1; v_gene: TRBV29-1; abundance: -; CDR3nt: TGCAGCGTTGCTGGACAGGGGGGGGCTGAGCAGTTCTTC; CDR3aa: CSVAGQGGAEQFF
j_gene: TRBJ2-3; d_gene: TRBD2; v_gene: TRBV7-9; abundance: few; CDR3nt: TGTGCCAGCAGCGGCGGGAGTGCAGATACGCAGTATTTT; CDR3aa: CASSGGSADTQYF
j_gene: TRBJ1-3; d_gene: TRBD1; v_gene: TRBV19; abundance: -; CDR3nt: TGTGCCAGTAGTAACAGGGGGACTGGAAACACCATATATTTT; CDR3aa: CASSNRGTGNTIYF
j_gene: TRBJ2-6; d_gene: -; v_gene: TRBV19; abundance: -; CDR3nt: TGTGCCAGTAGTTTAAGCTTCTCTGGGGCCAACGTCCTGACTTTC; CDR3aa: CASSLSFSGANVLTF
j_gene: TRBJ2-1; d_gene: TRBD2; v_gene: TRBV3-1/TRBV3-2; abundance: -; CDR3nt: TGTGCCAGCAGCCAAGGACTAGCGGGAACCAATGAGCAGTTCTTC; CDR3aa: CASSQGLAGTNEQFF
j_gene: TRBJ2-7; d_gene: -; v_gene: TRBV3-1/TRBV3-2; abundance: -; CDR3nt: TGTGCCAGCAGCCCTGGGGTTAGCGGACTTCCCTACGAGCAGTACTTC; CDR3aa: CASSPGVSGLPYEQYF
j_gene: TRBJ2-5; d_gene: -; v_gene: TRBV6-5; abundance: once; CDR3nt: TGTGCCAGCAGTTACTCTCCCCCAGGGGTCCGAGAGACCCAGTACTTC; CDR3aa: CASSYSPPGVRETQYF
j_gene: TRBJ1-5; d_gene: TRBD1; v_gene: TRBV9; abundance: -; CDR3nt: TGTGCCAGCAGCTCCACAGGGGTGAATCAGCCCCAGCATTTT; CDR3aa: CASSSTGVNQPQHF
j_gene: TRBJ2-1; d_gene: TRBD2; v_gene: TRBV9; abundance: -; CDR3nt: TGTGCCAGCAGCCCACGAACTAGCGGGAAAAATGAGCAGTTCTTC; CDR3aa: CASSPRTSGKNEQFF
j_gene: TRBJ2-1; d_gene: -; v_gene: TRBV29-1; abundance: -; CDR3nt: TGCAGCGTCCAACTAGCAAATGAGCAGTTCTTC; CDR3aa: CSVQLANEQFF
j_gene: TRBJ2-3; d_gene: -; v_gene: TRBV7-3; abundance: -; CDR3nt: TGTGCCAGCAGCTTAGGAGGGATAGATACGCAGTATTTT; CDR3aa: CASSLGGIDTQYF
j_gene: TRBJ1-1; d_gene: TRBD1; v_gene: TRBV28; abundance: -; CDR3nt: TGTGCCAGCAGATTCACAGGGGGAAGGACTGAAGCTTTCTTT; CDR3aa: CASRFTGGRTEAFF
j_gene: TRBJ2-3; d_gene: -; v_gene: TRBV5-1; abundance: -; CDR3nt: TGCGCCAGCAGCCTCGGGACTCTTCTCACAGATACGCAGTATTTT; CDR3aa: CASSLGTLLTDTQYF
j_gene: TRBJ1-4; d_gene: -; v_gene: TRBV6-6; abundance: -; CDR3nt: TGTGCCAGCAGTTACGAGGGGAGGCGTGAAAAACTGTTTTTT; CDR3aa: CASSYEGRREKLFF
j_gene: TRBJ2-1; d_gene: -; v_gene: TRBV29-1; abundance: -; CDR3nt: TGCAGCGTTGAACCAGTGGGCCGCCAGGATGAGCAGTTCTTC; CDR3aa: CSVEPVGRQDEQFF
j_gene: TRBJ2-1; d_gene: -; v_gene: TRBV11-2; abundance: -; CDR3nt: TGTGCCAGCAGCGGGCGTGGAGGGAGTAAATACAATGAGCAGTTCTTC; CDR3aa: CASSGRGGSKYNEQFF
j_gene: TRBJ2-3; d_gene: TRBD2; v_gene: TRBV19; abundance: -; CDR3nt: TGTGCCAGTAGTAAACCTAGCGGAGGGGCAGATACGCAGTATTTT; CDR3aa: CASSKPSGGADTQYF
j_gene: TRBJ2-6; d_gene: TRBD2; v_gene: TRBV18; abundance: -; CDR3nt: TGTGCCAGCTCACCACTTGTAGCGGGAGGAACATTGGCCAACGTCCTGACTTTC; CDR3aa: CASSPLVAGGTLANVLTF
j_gene: TRBJ2-7; d_gene: TRBD1; v_gene: TRBV19; abundance: -; CDR3nt: TGTGCCAGTAGTGGATGGGACAGGGGGAGCTACGAGCAGTACTTC; CDR3aa: CASSGWDRGSYEQYF
j_gene: TRBJ1-1; d_gene: -; v_gene: TRBV15; abundance: -; CDR3nt: TGTGCCACCAGCAGCGTGGGGGCGCTCACTGAAGCTTTCTTT; CDR3aa: CATSSVGALTEAFF
j_gene: TRBJ1-3; d_gene: -; v_gene: TRBV3-1/TRBV3-2; abundance: -; CDR3nt: TGTGCCAGCAGAGGTGGAGACACCATATATTTT; CDR3aa: CASRGGDTIYF
j_gene: TRBJ2-1; d_gene: TRBD2; v_gene: TRBV5-1; abundance: -; CDR3nt: TGCGCCAGCAGCTTAGCGGGGAGCTCCTACAATGAGCAGTTCTTC; CDR3aa: CASSLAGSSYNEQFF
j_gene: TRBJ2-2; d_gene: TRBD2; v_gene: TRBV13; abundance: -; CDR3nt: TGTGCCAGCAGCCCCGGGACTAGGTGGACCACCGGGGAGCTGTTTTTT; CDR3aa: CASSPGTRWTTGELFF
j_gene: TRBJ1-6; d_gene: TRBD1; v_gene: TRBV6-5; abundance: -; CDR3nt: TGTGCCAGCAGTTACTCGGTGGACAGGGGAAATTCACCCCTCCACTTT; CDR3aa: CASSYSVDRGNSPLHF
j_gene: TRBJ2-1; d_gene: -; v_gene: TRBV9; abundance: few; CDR3nt: TGTGCCAGCAGCGTAGAAGGGGTCTCCTACAATGAGCAGTTCTTC; CDR3aa: CASSVEGVSYNEQFF
j_gene: TRBJ2-1; d_gene: TRBD1; v_gene: TRBV4-2; abundance: once; CDR3nt: TGTGCCAGCAGCAGGACAGGGGACACTGAGCAGTTCTTC; CDR3aa: CASSRTGDTEQFF
j_gene: TRBJ1-2; d_gene: -; v_gene: TRBV4-2; abundance: once; CDR3nt: TGTGCCAGCAGCCCCGTAGGAGGGGTGGATGGCTACACCTTC; CDR3aa: CASSPVGGVDGYTF
j_gene: TRBJ1-6; d_gene: -; v_gene: TRBV18; abundance: -; CDR3nt: TGTGCCAGCTCACCAGGGGCAGGACCCCTCCACTTT; CDR3aa: CASSPGAGPLHF
j_gene: TRBJ2-7; d_gene: -; v_gene: TRBV19; abundance: -; CDR3nt: TGTGCCAGTAGTATCAGAGAACAGGATCGCTACGAGCAGTACTTC; CDR3aa: CASSIREQDRYEQYF
j_gene: TRBJ1-2; d_gene: TRBD1; v_gene: TRBV30; abundance: few; CDR3nt: TGTGCCTGGAGTGACAGGGGGTTGGGCTACACCTTC; CDR3aa: CAWSDRGLGYTF
j_gene: TRBJ2-1; d_gene: TRBD2; v_gene: TRBV13; abundance: few; CDR3nt: TGTGCCAGCAGCTTCGGGACTAGGGTCAATGAGCAGTTCTTC; CDR3aa: CASSFGTRVNEQFF
j_gene: TRBJ2-5; d_gene: TRBD1; v_gene: TRBV5-1; abundance: -; CDR3nt: TGCGCCAGCGGGACAGGAACTGTGGAGACCCAGTACTTC; CDR3aa: CASGTGTVETQYF
j_gene: TRBJ1-1; d_gene: -; v_gene: TRBV6-5; abundance: -; CDR3nt: TGTGCCAGCCGGACAGAAACTATGAACACTGAAGCTTTCTTT; CDR3aa: CASRTETMNTEAFF
j_gene: TRBJ2-2; d_gene: -; v_gene: TRBV11-2; abundance: -; CDR3nt: TGTGCCAGCAGCTACCGACGCGGGAACGGGGAGCTGTTTTTT; CDR3aa: CASSYRRGNGELFF
j_gene: TRBJ1-5; d_gene: -; v_gene: TRBV2; abundance: -; CDR3nt: TGTGCCAGCAGTGAAATCTTAGAGAAGCCCCAGCATTTT; CDR3aa: CASSEILEKPQHF
j_gene: TRBJ1-2; d_gene: -; v_gene: TRBV6-2/TRBV6-3; abundance: few; CDR3nt: TGTGCCAGCAGTAACAGACCTAACTATGGCTACACCTTC; CDR3aa: CASSNRPNYGYTF
j_gene: TRBJ2-7; d_gene: TRBD2; v_gene: TRBV28; abundance: -; CDR3nt: TGTGCCAGCAGTTTATGGGCTAGCGGGAGTAACGAGCAGTACTTC; CDR3aa: CASSLWASGSNEQYF
j_gene: TRBJ2-1; d_gene: -; v_gene: TRBV18; abundance: -; CDR3nt: TGTGCCAGCTCCCTGCTCCAGGGTTGGAATGAGCAGTTCTTC; CDR3aa: CASSLLQGWNEQFF
j_gene: TRBJ1-1; d_gene: -; v_gene: TRBV5-6; abundance: -; CDR3nt: TGTGCCAGCAGCTCCGCAGTTAACACTGAAGCTTTCTTT; CDR3aa: CASSSAVNTEAFF
j_gene: TRBJ2-2; d_gene: -; v_gene: TRBV2; abundance: few; CDR3nt: TGTGCCAGCGGGCCGACAGCGAACACCGGGGAGCTGTTTTTT; CDR3aa: CASGPTANTGELFF